The clone carrying this T cell receptor (beta chain) was counted ten times or more. The antigen remains unidentified. The CDR3 spans 12 residues. The V end lost 4 bases, the J end lost 3 bases, and 7 bases lay between the germline ends. CDR1 is SEHNR and CDR2 is FQNEAQ in the germline V gene (reference sequence). There were TCR beta CDR3 regions amplified from RNA transcripts. The TCR CDR3 was amplified in a first-round RT-PCR using the HTBI primer set. TCRdb re-derived calls from the multiplex PCR reads in MiXCR, one entry per CDR3 protein. The table has 750,000 to 950,000 distinct CDR3 sequences, 38% seen once. These data originate in a study of T cells in Graves' hyperthyroidism and ophthalmopathy. Study-level points and caveats: Most expanded thyroid clonotypes above 0.001 recurred in blood.

An absence of ophthalmopathy progression within 18 months meant stable Graves' hyperthyroidism. The source of the PBMCs was over 8.5 ml of fresh peripheral blood. The TCR comes from a man between 18 and 35 years old with Graves' hyperthyroidism. The chain uses TRBV7-9 and TRBJ2-7; D is undetermined. The specimen sequenced was blood. The CDR3 nucleotides are TGTGCCAGCAGCTCCGAGAACTACGAGCAGTACTTC. It yields the protein CASSSENYEQYF.